The clone carrying this T cell receptor (beta chain) was observed once. Its antigen is unidentified. Produced via immunoSEQ multiplex PCR; TCRdb's table is partial and in-frame only. Seen here are around 35,000 clones, over 65% observed once, and the top ten hold about 16%. This record comes from a study of vaccination effects on CD4 cells after COVID-19. Using viral peptide pools, the ViraFEST assay grew out antigen-specific CD4+ T cells prior to sequencing. Subsequent to less than eleven days of culture, CD4+ T cells were isolated. All vaccine recipients tested negative for nucleocapsid antibodies and had never contracted SARS-CoV-2 infection. The CDR3 is made up of 16 amino acids. CDR1 is SGHDN and CDR2 is FVKESK in the germline V gene. V was clipped by 4 bases and J by 5 bases, with 21 bases between them.

This clonotype was obtained from a human donor who received a COVID-19 vaccine. Sequences were derived from CD4+ T cells from PBMCs cultured with HCoV-OC43 spike peptides, sampled before COVID-19 vaccination. Described subset: HCoV-OC43 spike overlapping peptide pool stimulation. V is TRBV14 and J is TRBJ2-7; D gene ambiguous. In DNA form, the CDR3 reads TGTGCCAGCAGCCCGTACCCGCGTTCCTCGTCCCACGAGCAGTACTTC. Encoded protein: CASSPYPRSSSHEQYF.